The 30 T cell receptor beta chains presented below share a single source sample, sequenced in a study of T cell responses to AZD1222 COVID-19 vaccine. The data were produced by immunoSEQ multiplex PCR, yet TCRdb's version contains in-frame clones alone and is incomplete. The table records under 200,000 clones, more than 75% of them present only once. Sequences were derived from peripheral blood, sampled 28 days after the second AZD1222 dose. The receptor source for this set is an adult who received the AZD1222 COVID-19 vaccine.

The chain's CDR3 is CASSQLAGMAGEQYF. Here the CDR3 DNA reads TGTGCCAGCAGCCAACTAGCGGGGATGGCGGGTGAGCAGTACTTC. The chain carries TRBV7-8 and TRBJ2-7; 10 nucleotides agree with TRBD2. Germline loops: CDR1 SGHVS, CDR2 FQNEAQ. The length of the CDR3 is 15 residues. The V segment lost 5 bases and the J segment 7 bases; nucleotides outside the gene matches: 11.

Worth noting for this clone: Without the conserved terminal phenylalanine or tryptophan, this CDR3 likely stems from a read error. The DNA is omitted, as the CDR3 cannot be located on it reliably, and the CDR3 follows TCRdb's listing. The chain couples TRBV7-2 to TRBJ2-3. Germline values: CDR1 SGHTA, CDR2 FQGNSA. Counting both end residues, the CDR3 totals 13 amino acids. This CDR3 reads CASSLYREGGTAI.

The V call is TRBV27, the J call TRBJ1-2, with D unclear. Trimming stripped 6 bases from V and 4 bases from J, with 15 bases between. Germline V CDR1 and CDR2: MNHEY, SMNVEV (reference sequence). CDR3 length equals 14 residues. CDR3 protein: CASSPWGLGYGYTF. The DNA of the CDR3 is TGTGCCAGCAGCCCCTGGGGTCTGGGCTATGGCTACACCTTC.

The chain uses TRBV29-1 and TRBJ2-3; TRBD2 matches 10 bases. Germline assignment: CDR1 SQVTM and CDR2 ANQGSEA. V trimming: 6 bases; J trimming: 1 base; junction bases outside the gene matches: 1. The CDR3 spans 13 residues. DNA for the CDR3: TGCAGCGTCCTAGCGGGGGGCACAGATACGCAGTATTTT. Translation gives CSVLAGGTDTQYF.

This clone was recorded only once. This chain links TRBV4-1 with TRBJ1-5; D remains unclear. Trimming cost V 2 bases and J 0 bases, with 8 bases left between them. The CDR3 spans 15 residues. The germline gives CDR1 MGHRA, CDR2 YSYEKL. CDR3 nucleotide sequence: TGCGCCAGCAGCCAATCGGGGTATAGCAATCAGCCCCAGCATTTT. Its protein product is CASSQSGYSNQPQHF.

This chain connects TRBV27 to TRBJ1-1; D may be TRBD1 (6 bases). The length of the CDR3 is 14 residues. Trimming removed 4 bases from V and 1 base from J, with 10 bases in between. Germline loops: CDR1 MNHEY, CDR2 SMNVEV (reference sequence). DNA for the CDR3: TGTGCCAGCAGTTCCCGGGACACGAACACTGAAGCTTTCTTT. Residues: CASSSRDTNTEAFF.

The V gene is TRBV30, the J gene TRBJ2-3; the D gene is possibly TRBD1 (6 bases). CDR3 size: 16 residues. Germline V gene data show CDR1 as GTSNPN and CDR2 as SVGIG (reference sequence). V lost 4 bases, J lost 6 bases, and 23 bases lay in between. Here the CDR3 reads CAWTPGGQSLGDTQYF. As DNA, the CDR3 is TGTGCCTGGACTCCCGGCGGACAGTCCCTCGGGGATACGCAGTATTTT.

Only one count was recorded for this clone. This chain uses TRBV3-1 (or the pseudogene TRBV3-2) with TRBJ1-4; the D gene is possibly TRBD1 (6 bases). V was clipped by 4 bases and J by 6 bases, with 15 bases between them. The germline V gene encodes CDR1 LGHDT and CDR2 YNNKEL (reference sequence). The CDR3 is 15 amino acids. CDR3 in DNA: TGTGCCAGCAGCCCCAGGTGGGGGGCGGATGAAAAACTGTTTTTT. Translated: CASSPRWGADEKLFF.

V is TRBV19 and J is TRBJ2-2; the match to TRBD2 covers 8 bases. The germline gives CDR1 LNHDA, CDR2 SQIVND (reference sequence). There are 16 residues in the CDR3. The J segment lost 0 bases and the V segment lost 3 bases, leaving 3 bases of the junction unmatched. The CDR3 nucleotides read TGTGCCAGTAGTATCCTTAGCGGGGCGAACACCGGGGAGCTGTTTTTT. This encodes CASSILSGANTGELFF.

The chain links TRBV11-3 to TRBJ2-2, with a weak D call TRBD2 (6 bases). Germline V gene lookup returns CDR1 SGHNT and CDR2 YENEEA. V was cut by 5 bases and J by 3 bases, with 19 bases left in between. The length of the CDR3 is 17 residues. The CDR3 sequence: CASSPRRRAKDTGELFF. In DNA form, the CDR3 reads TGTGCCAGCAGCCCCCGGAGGAGGGCCAAGGACACCGGGGAGCTGTTTTTT.

V is TRBV2 and J is TRBJ2-1; a weak D match, TRBD2 (6 bases). This CDR3 contains 15 residues. V lost 7 bases and J lost 4, with 17 bases in between. The germline CDR1 and CDR2 sequences are SNHLY and FYNNEI. CDR3 protein: CASTLSGAGYNEQFF. In DNA, the CDR3 is TGTGCCAGCACCCTTAGCGGCGCTGGGTACAATGAGCAGTTCTTC. The whole variable domain, filled in from reference TRBV2 and TRBJ2-1, reads EPEVTQTPSHQVTQMGQEVILRCVPISNHLYFYWYRQILGQKVEFLVSFYNNEISEKSEIFDDQFSVERPDGSNFTLKIRSTKLEDSAMYFCASTLSGAGYNEQFFGPGTRLTVL.

This chain joins TRBV6-5 and TRBJ1-5; D may be TRBD1 (6 bases). This CDR3 is built from 15 residues. Germline V gives CDR1 MNHEY, CDR2 SVGAGI. The V end was cut by 3 bases, the J end by 5 bases, with 14 bases between. The CDR3 spells CASSYYMGADQPQHF. CDR3 DNA sequence: TGTGCCAGCAGTTATTATATGGGGGCAGATCAGCCCCAGCATTTT.

This chain connects TRBV28 to TRBJ1-2; TRBD1 matches 9 bases. This CDR3 has 15 amino acids. The J segment lost 5 bases and the V segment lost 2 bases, leaving 6 bases of the junction unmatched. Germline V lookup: CDR1 MDHEN, CDR2 SYDVKM. The DNA of the CDR3 is TGTGCCAGCAGTTTAAGACAGGGGGACCATTATGGCTACACCTTC. Amino acid sequence: CASSLRQGDHYGYTF.

The rearrangement links TRBV3-1 (or the pseudogene TRBV3-2) to TRBJ2-2; D possibly corresponds to TRBD2 (5 bases). The V gene lost 7 bases and the J gene lost 4 bases, with 16 bases spanning the gap. This CDR3 comprises 15 residues. Germline CDR1 is LGHDT and CDR2 is YNNKEL (reference sequence). Written as DNA, the CDR3 is TGTGCCAGCAAGGATGTCCCTGGAGGCACCGGGGAGCTGTTTTTT. Protein: CASKDVPGGTGELFF.

The V and J genes are TRBV11-2 and TRBJ1-5; possible D gene TRBD1, 5 bases. Germline V gene data show CDR1 as SGHAT and CDR2 as FQNNGV. With 1 base removed from V and 1 base from J, the gap between germline ends came to 8 bases. This CDR3 is 15 amino acids long. The CDR3 here is CASSLGTISNQPQHF. The CDR3 DNA is TGTGCCAGCAGCTTAGGGACAATCAGCAATCAGCCCCAGCATTTT.

The chain combines TRBV9 with TRBJ2-1; the match to TRBD2 covers 7 bases. CDR1 is SGDLS and CDR2 is YYNGEE in the germline V gene. The CDR3 runs to 13 residues. The junction had 7 bases not matched to a gene; V was cut back by 6 bases and J by 7 bases. This chain's CDR3 is CASTSGIGNEQFF. The CDR3 nucleotides are TGTGCCAGCACGAGCGGGATCGGAAATGAGCAGTTCTTC.

This sequence joins TRBV24-1 and TRBJ2-1; the D is unclear. With 0 bases removed from V and 12 bases from J, the gap between germline ends came to 14 bases. There are 14 residues in the CDR3. Germline loops: CDR1 KGHDR, CDR2 SFDVKD. The CDR3 reads CATSDLLTRSGQFF. CDR3 coding DNA: TGTGCCACCAGTGATTTGTTAACCCGGTCTGGGCAGTTCTTC.

The rearrangement links TRBV6-5 to TRBJ2-7; 12 bases agree with TRBD2. Germline V gene lookup returns CDR1 MNHEY and CDR2 SVGAGI. J gave up 1 base and V 3 bases, and 4 bases lay outside the gene matches. The CDR3 loop spans 16 amino acids. The CDR3 DNA reads as TGTGCCAGCAGTTATCTTCTAGCGGGAGGGTCCTACGAGCAGTACTTC. This sequence encodes CASSYLLAGGSYEQYF.

About this clone itself: At the DNA level, this CDR3 is encoded by other sequences in the same sample as well. The chain uses TRBV4-1 and TRBJ1-2, with 7 bases identical to TRBD1. Unmatched junction bases numbered 3, after V lost 1 base and J lost 7 bases. The length of the CDR3 is 13 residues. Germline assignment: CDR1 MGHRA and CDR2 YSYEKL. The CDR3 sequence: CASSQVGGGGYTF. In nucleotides, the CDR3 is TGCGCCAGCAGCCAAGTAGGGGGCGGTGGCTACACCTTC.

V and J are TRBV28 and TRBJ2-7; D remains unclear. V was cut by 1 base and J by 6 bases, with 7 bases left in between. Germline CDR1 MDHEN, CDR2 SYDVKM. CDR3 length equals 12 residues. The CDR3 sequence is CASSLFPREQYF. The CDR3 DNA reads as TGTGCCAGCAGTTTATTCCCTCGCGAGCAGTACTTC.

The chain couples TRBV9 to TRBJ2-3, with D unresolved. Trimming cost V 0 bases and J 2 bases, with 13 bases left between them. CDR3 length: 16 residues. Germline V gives CDR1 SGDLS, CDR2 YYNGEE. Here the CDR3 DNA reads TGTGCCAGCAGCGTAGGAGTCAGCCGCAACACAGATACGCAGTATTTT. This translates into CASSVGVSRNTDTQYF. Supplemented by reference TRBV9 and TRBJ2-3, the full variable domain reads DSGVTQTPKHLITATGQRVTLRCSPRSGDLSVYWYQQSLDQGLQFLIQYYNGEERAKGNILERFSAQQFPDLHSELNLSSLELGDSALYFCASSVGVSRNTDTQYFGPGTRLTVL.

Written as DNA, the CDR3 is TGTGCCAGCACCGAAGGCCTCGTTTTCACCGGGGAGCTGTTTTTT. This codes for CASTEGLVFTGELFF. This chain links TRBV5-8 with TRBJ2-2, with D unresolved. CDR3 length: 15 residues. V was clipped by 6 bases and J by 4 bases, with 16 bases between them. Germline V lookup: CDR1 SGHTS, CDR2 YDEGEE. Combining the CDR3 with reference TRBV5-8 and TRBJ2-2 gives the whole variable domain EAGVTQSPTHLIKTRGQQATLRCSPISGHTSVYWYQQALGLGLQFLLWYDEGEERNRGNFPPRFSGRQFPNYSSELNVNALELEDSALYLCASTEGLVFTGELFFGEGSRLTVL.

The rearrangement links TRBV14 to TRBJ1-1; D ambiguous. The germline CDR1 and CDR2 sequences are SGHDN and FVKESK. V was cut by 3 bases and J by 0 bases, with 8 bases left in between. The CDR3 extends over 14 amino acids. In nucleotides, the CDR3 is TGTGCCAGCAGCCATGACCTTATGAACACTGAAGCTTTCTTT. Translation: CASSHDLMNTEAFF.

CDR3 protein: CSASGQGVYEQYF. As DNA, the CDR3 is TGCAGTGCTAGTGGGCAGGGGGTCTACGAGCAGTACTTC. The chain has TRBV20-1 and TRBJ2-7; 7 bases match TRBD1. Looked up from germline, CDR1 is DFQATT and CDR2 is SNEGSKA (reference sequence). V gave up 3 bases and J gave up 3 bases; unmatched junction bases: 5. The CDR3 runs to 13 residues.

The chain is built from TRBV4-1 and TRBJ1-2, with 9 bases identical to TRBD1. J gave up 4 bases and V 0 bases, and 3 bases lay outside the gene matches. Germline V gene lookup returns CDR1 MGHRA and CDR2 YSYEKL. The CDR3 length is 15 residues. CDR3 DNA: TGCGCCAGCAGCCAAGAAGGGACAGGGCCCTATGGCTACACCTTC. Encoded protein: CASSQEGTGPYGYTF.

This chain links TRBV19 with TRBJ1-1; D is ambiguous. V dropped 1 base and J dropped 0 bases, with 6 bases sitting between them. CDR1 and CDR2 from the germline V gene are LNHDA and SQIVND (reference sequence). The CDR3 is 14 amino acids. The DNA for the CDR3 is TGTGCCAGTAGTATAGTCCTTATGAACACTGAAGCTTTCTTT. Amino acid sequence: CASSIVLMNTEAFF.

The chain couples TRBV9 to TRBJ1-6, with 12 bases matching TRBD1. This CDR3 has 17 residues. Germline trimming cut 3 bases from V and 13 bases from J; bases unmatched to any gene: 14. Germline CDR1 is SGDLS and CDR2 is YYNGEE. The CDR3, as DNA: TGTGCCAGCAGCGCCTATGGGACAGGGGGCGAGGTAGGGCCCCTCCACTTT. It codes for CASSAYGTGGEVGPLHF.

The chain carries TRBV27 and TRBJ1-3; no clear D. CDR1 and CDR2 from the germline V gene are MNHEY and SMNVEV (reference sequence). The length of the CDR3 is 14 residues. The V end was cut by 6 bases, the J end by 2 bases, with 11 bases between. The CDR3 protein is CASSPMVAGNTIYF. Written as DNA, the CDR3 is TGTGCCAGCAGCCCAATGGTAGCTGGAAACACCATATATTTT.

Only one count was recorded for this clone. The V gene is TRBV2, the J gene TRBJ2-7, with D unresolved. CDR1 is SNHLY and CDR2 is FYNNEI in the germline V gene. Trimming pared 3 bases from V and 4 bases from J, leaving 13 bases between. The CDR3 runs 14 residues. The CDR3 DNA follows: TGTGCCAGCAGTGAGCCGACGGTGAGATACGAGCAGTACTTC. Translated: CASSEPTVRYEQYF.

The chain is built from TRBV7-3 and TRBJ2-5, with 7 bases lining up with TRBD2. The CDR3 consists of 14 residues. With V trimmed by 5 bases and J by 3 bases, 6 bases remained unmatched. Germline CDR1 and CDR2: SGHTA and FQGTGA. CDR3 residues: CASSRTSGKETQYF. Written as DNA, the CDR3 is TGTGCCAGCAGCCGGACTAGTGGGAAAGAGACCCAGTACTTC.